This TCR beta chain derives from a study of CXCR3-negative and CXCR3-positive naive CD8 T cells. Overall study: Roughly 1.5 +/- 0.3 million TRB reads came from each library, giving about 150 million in total. Study-level points and caveats: TRB CDR3 hydrophobicity was greater in CXCR3-positive naive cells than in CXCR3-negative naive cells. Naive cells that were CXCR3-negative or CXCR3-positive used TRBV-TRBJ genes alike, while memory cells diverged.

Definition of naive CD8+ T cells rested on a CD45RO-CCR7+CD27+CD95- profile. The length of the CDR3 is 13 residues. Germline V lookup: CDR1 SGHTA, CDR2 FQGTGA. The libraries of TRB cDNA were prepared using 5' RACE with UMI labels. TCRdb re-called the 5' RACE reads, yielding one record per CDR3 amino acid sequence without DNA. Here the sample table reports around 60,000 distinct CDR3 sequences. Of note for this clonotype: Its antigen is not known.

Sequenced: naive CXCR3+ CD8+ T cells from blood. The subset here: CD45RO-CCR7+CD27+CD95- naive CD8+ T cells expressing CXCR3 (TNR3+). The chain combines TRBV7-3 with TRBJ2-7. This TCR was sampled from a human donor in good health. Some clones in this sample may be carry-over from other donors' samples. The chain's CDR3 is CASSLTGNYEQYF. The whole variable domain, remainder taken from reference TRBV7-3 and TRBJ2-7, is GAGVSQTPSNKVTEKGKYVELRCDPISGHTALYWYRQSLGQGPEFLIYFQGTGAADDSGLPNDRFFAVRPEGSVSTLKIQRTERGDSAVYLCASSLTGNYEQYFGPGTRLTVT.